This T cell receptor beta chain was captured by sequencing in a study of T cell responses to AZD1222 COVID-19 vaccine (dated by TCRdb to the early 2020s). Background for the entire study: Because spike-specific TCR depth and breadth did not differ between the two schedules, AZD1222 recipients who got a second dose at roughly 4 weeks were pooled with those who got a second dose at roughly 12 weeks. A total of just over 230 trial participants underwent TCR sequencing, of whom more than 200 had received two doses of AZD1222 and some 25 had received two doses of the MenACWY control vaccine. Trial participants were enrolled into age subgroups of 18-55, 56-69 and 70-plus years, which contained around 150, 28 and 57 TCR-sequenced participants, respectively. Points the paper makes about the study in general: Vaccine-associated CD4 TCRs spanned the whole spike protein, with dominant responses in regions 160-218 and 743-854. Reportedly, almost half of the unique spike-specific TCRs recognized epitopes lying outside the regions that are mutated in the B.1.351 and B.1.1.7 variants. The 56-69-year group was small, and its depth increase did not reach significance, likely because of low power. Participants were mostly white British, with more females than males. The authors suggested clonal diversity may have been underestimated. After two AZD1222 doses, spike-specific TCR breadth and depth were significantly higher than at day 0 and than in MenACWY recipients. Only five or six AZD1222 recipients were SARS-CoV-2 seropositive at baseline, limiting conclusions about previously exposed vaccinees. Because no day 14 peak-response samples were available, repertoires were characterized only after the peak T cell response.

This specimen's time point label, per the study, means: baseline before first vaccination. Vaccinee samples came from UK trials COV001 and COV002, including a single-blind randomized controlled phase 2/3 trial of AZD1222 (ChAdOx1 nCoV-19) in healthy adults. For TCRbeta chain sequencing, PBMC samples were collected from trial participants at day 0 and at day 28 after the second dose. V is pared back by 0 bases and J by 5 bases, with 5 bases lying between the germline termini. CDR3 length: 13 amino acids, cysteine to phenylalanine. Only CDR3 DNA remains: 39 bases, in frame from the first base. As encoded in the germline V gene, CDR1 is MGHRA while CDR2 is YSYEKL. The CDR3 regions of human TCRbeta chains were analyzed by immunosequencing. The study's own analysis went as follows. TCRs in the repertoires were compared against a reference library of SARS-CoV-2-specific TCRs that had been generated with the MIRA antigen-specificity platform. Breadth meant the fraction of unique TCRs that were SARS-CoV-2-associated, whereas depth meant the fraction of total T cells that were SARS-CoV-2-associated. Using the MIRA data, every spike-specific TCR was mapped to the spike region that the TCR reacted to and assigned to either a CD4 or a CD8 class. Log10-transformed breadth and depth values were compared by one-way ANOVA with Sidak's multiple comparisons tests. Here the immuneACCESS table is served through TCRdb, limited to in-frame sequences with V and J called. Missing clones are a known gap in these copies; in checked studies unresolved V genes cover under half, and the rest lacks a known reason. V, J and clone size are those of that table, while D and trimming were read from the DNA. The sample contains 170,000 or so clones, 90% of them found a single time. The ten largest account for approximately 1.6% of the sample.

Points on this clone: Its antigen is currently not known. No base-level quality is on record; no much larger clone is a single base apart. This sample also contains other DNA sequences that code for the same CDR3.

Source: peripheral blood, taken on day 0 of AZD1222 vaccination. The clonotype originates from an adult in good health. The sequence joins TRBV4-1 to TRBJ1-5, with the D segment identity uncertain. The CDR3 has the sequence CASSQDWDQPQHF. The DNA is TGCGCCAGCAGCCAAGACTGGGATCAGCCCCAGCATTTT.